The sequence of this T cell receptor beta chain was determined in a study of T cell repertoires in cytomegalovirus infection. Findings and limits, study-wide: The response measured ex vivo was dominated by TCR beta clonotypes (HLA-C-restricted and CMV-specific).

V trimming: 0 bases; J trimming: 0 bases; junction bases outside the gene matches: 10. The CDR3 runs 18 residues. Looked up from germline, CDR1 is SGHAT and CDR2 is FQNNGV. Concerning this clonotype itself: The target antigen is unknown.

Via MiXCR, TCRdb re-called the reads, giving one row per CDR3 protein. The table lists 200,000 to 300,000 distinct CDR3 sequences, roughly 15% of them singletons. This TCR was recovered from a human donor in good health (CMV status not recorded). Some clones in this sample may be carry-over from other donors' samples. The sequenced sample consisted of PBMCs. The V gene is TRBV11-2, the J gene TRBJ1-2, with TRBD1 identical over 7 bases. This CDR3 reads CASSLERGQSVANYGYTF. Here the CDR3 DNA reads TGTGCCAGCAGCTTAGAGAGGGGACAGAGCGTAGCTAACTATGGCTACACCTTC. The full variable domain, in which reference TRBV11-2 and TRBJ1-2 provide the parts outside the CDR3, is EAGVAQSPRYKIIEKRQSVAFWCNPISGHATLYWYQQILGQGPKLLIQFQNNGVVDDSQLPKDRFSAERLKGVDSTLKIQPAKLEDSAVYLCASSLERGQSVANYGYTFGSGTRLTVV.